This paragraph reports one T cell receptor (beta chain). What antigen it recognizes has not been identified. Qualities for individual bases were not recorded, and no much larger clone is one base off. Whole blood was collected in K2EDTA tubes by collaborating institutions according to the institutions' own protocols. For TCRbeta analysis, collaborators shipped samples as frozen whole blood, isolated PBMCs, or DNA extracted from either of those sample types. The CDR3 spans 17 residues, from the cysteine through the phenylalanine. Just the 51-base CDR3 DNA is kept, in frame starting at base 1. The V and J ends are trimmed by 5 bases and 1 base, leaving 17 bases between them. Reading the germline V gene gives CDR1 SGHTA and CDR2 FQGTGA. The sample belongs to a study of blood T cell repertoires in COVID-19 (TCRdb year 2020). Broadly, across the study: The collaborator samples originated in the United States, Italy and Spain and spanned the acute and convalescent phases of COVID-19. The material from the prospective study consisted of cDNA or gDNA derived from T cells, B-cell-depleted T cells, or PBMCs. Subjects who had been exposed to COVID-19, were actively infected with it, or had recovered from it provided the deeply sampled blood TCRbeta repertoires that made up the dataset. The repertoires were released in a freely available public database intended as a resource for research on the immune response to SARS-CoV-2. The samples were drawn from two sources: the first 160 participants of the ongoing ImmuneRACE study, and about 1,300 subjects contributed by 6 global collaborators. Sample metadata almost always included a de-identified subject ID, COVID-19 status, age in years and sex. Where available, HLA class I and class II types were obtained from metadata supplied by the sample provider rather than from assay-based typing. Study-level results and caveats: The quantity of clinical and demographic metadata differed by source and by participant and was supplied without curation.

TCRbeta CDR3 regions were amplified from genomic DNA using the immunoSEQ Assay, a bias-controlled multiplex PCR. In the authors' own workflow: Nucleated cell counts per sample were estimated from amplification of reference gene primers within the assay. To quantify the absolute abundance of each unique TCRbeta CDR3 rearrangement, sequence reads were collapsed and filtered. Productive Simpson clonality was computed per sample as the square root of Simpson's diversity index over productive rearrangements. Sourced from immuneACCESS, this table was stored by TCRdb with only in-frame sequences that have V and J called. A share of the clones is absent; for the studies checked, an unresolved V gene accounts for under half, and the remainder has no known explanation. V and J calls and clone size are given by that table; D and trimming were obtained from the DNA. In this sample the table shows around 130,000 clones, approximately 84% of which occur a single time. Of the sample, over 1.1% falls within the top ten clones.

This chain joins TRBV7-3 to TRBJ2-2, with a weak D call of TRBD2 (7 bases match). Sequencing input: peripheral blood. The TCR was taken from a man aged 55 to 70 with acute or convalescent COVID-19. The DNA sequence reads TGTGCCAGCAGCCCCCAGGGGCGGGGGCTGAACACCGGGGAGCTGTTTTTT. Its protein is CASSPQGRGLNTGELFF.